Shown below are 5 T cell receptor beta chains from a single sample sequenced in a study of OX40 agonist ivuxolimab in advanced cancers. Data came from immunoSEQ multiplex PCR; TCRdb stores just in-frame clones and leaves some out. This sample has roughly 150,000 clones, with around 94% found just once. The sample was CD4+ or CD8+ T cells sorted from blood, taken in a trial of the OX40 agonist ivuxolimab. The receptors come from an adult with an advanced solid tumor such as melanoma, head and neck, liver or kidney cancer.

The chain is built from TRBV5-1 and TRBJ2-2; tentatively, D is TRBD1 or TRBD2 (5 bases each). CDR3 length equals 16 residues. V gave up 0 bases and J gave up 5 bases, with 14 bases separating them. Germline V gene sequence: CDR1 SGHRS, CDR2 YFSETQ. CDR3 nucleotides: TGCGCCAGCAGCTTGGGAGTAAGCTGGGGGACCGGGGAGCTGTTTTTT. Encoded protein: CASSLGVSWGTGELFF.

This clone was detected once. The chain uses TRBV4-3 and TRBJ2-1, with D perhaps TRBD1 (6 bases). Trimming took off 2 bases at V and 4 bases at J, with 15 bases between the two ends. There are 16 residues in the CDR3. From germline, CDR1 is LGHNA and CDR2 YSLEER. CDR3 sequence reads: CASSQIGRGHYNEQFF. The CDR3 DNA follows: TGCGCCAGCAGCCAAATAGGAAGGGGACATTACAATGAGCAGTTCTTC.

V is TRBV29-1 and J is TRBJ2-2, with TRBD1 matching over 11 bases. The CDR3 loop spans 18 amino acids. Germline trimming cut 2 bases from V and 6 bases from J; bases unmatched to any gene: 14. Germline CDR1 SQVTM, CDR2 ANQGSEA. CDR3 in amino acids: CSVEIRARTGGRAGELFF. DNA of the CDR3: TGCAGCGTTGAAATTCGGGCTCGGACAGGGGGCCGGGCCGGGGAGCTGTTTTTT.

The sample holds one count of this clone. The chain joins TRBV6-5 to TRBJ1-3; no definite D call. In germline, CDR1 is MNHEY, CDR2 SVGAGI. V lost 8 bases, J lost 0 bases, and 14 bases lay in between. The length of the CDR3 is 15 residues. DNA of the CDR3: TGTGCCAGCTCGGCCGGCACCTTCTCTGGAAACACCATATATTTT. This codes for CASSAGTFSGNTIYF.

The rearrangement joins TRBV19 to TRBJ1-2; 12 bases are shared with TRBD1. CDR3 length equals 14 residues. The germline V gene encodes CDR1 LNHDA and CDR2 SQIVND (reference sequence). With V trimmed by 7 bases and J by 8 bases, 8 bases remained unmatched. The CDR3 DNA reads TGTGCCAGTATTCCCCGGGACAGGGGGCAAGGCTACACCTTC. Translated: CASIPRDRGQGYTF.